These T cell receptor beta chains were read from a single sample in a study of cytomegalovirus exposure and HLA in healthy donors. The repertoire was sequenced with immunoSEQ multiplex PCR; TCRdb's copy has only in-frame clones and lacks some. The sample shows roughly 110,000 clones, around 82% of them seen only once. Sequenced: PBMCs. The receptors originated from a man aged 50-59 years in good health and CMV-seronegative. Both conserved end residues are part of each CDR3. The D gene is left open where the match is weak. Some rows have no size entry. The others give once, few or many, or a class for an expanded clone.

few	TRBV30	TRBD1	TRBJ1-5	TGTGCCTGGAGTGTACTGACAGGGGGGAATCAGCCCCAGCATTTT	CAWSVLTGGNQPQHF
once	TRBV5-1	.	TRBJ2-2	TGCGCCAGCAGCTATCAACAGGGGGGGACCGGGGAGCTGTTTTTT	CASSYQQGGTGELFF
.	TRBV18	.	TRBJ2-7	TGTGCCAGCTCACCACCCCCTAATGCCTACGAGCAGTACTTC	CASSPPPNAYEQYF
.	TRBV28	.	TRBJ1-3	TGTGCCAGCAGTTTATTAGTTAGCGGGACGAGCTCTGGAAACACCATATATTTT	CASSLLVSGTSSGNTIYF
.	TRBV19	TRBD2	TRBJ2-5	TGTGCCAGTAGTATGCGGGGGGGACCTCAAGAGACCCAGTACTTC	CASSMRGGPQETQYF
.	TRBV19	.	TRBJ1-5	TGTGCCAGTAGTATCCTGGGAGGGGGTAGTCAGCCCCAGCATTTT	CASSILGGGSQPQHF
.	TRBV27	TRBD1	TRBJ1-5	TGTGCCAGCAGTTTACAGGGGGCAGGCAATCAGCCCCAGCATTTT	CASSLQGAGNQPQHF
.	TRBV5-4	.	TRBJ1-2	TGTGCCAGCTCTGGCCGTAACTATGGCTACACCTTC	CASSGRNYGYTF
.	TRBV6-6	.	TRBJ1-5	TGTGCCAGCAGTGTGGGCAACACAAATCAGCCCCAGCATTTT	CASSVGNTNQPQHF
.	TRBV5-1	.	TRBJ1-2	TGCGCCAGCAGCTTGAGAGGCAGGGATACCGGCTACACCTTC	CASSLRGRDTGYTF
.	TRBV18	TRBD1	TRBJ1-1	TGTGCCAGCTCACCCGGACAGGGTCCCGAAGCTTTCTTT	CASSPGQGPEAFF
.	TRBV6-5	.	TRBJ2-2	TGTGCCAGCAGTTATAGCGGAAACACCGGGGAGCTGTTTTTT	CASSYSGNTGELFF
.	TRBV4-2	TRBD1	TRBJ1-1	TGTGCCAGCAGCCAGAACGGACAGGGTTACTCTCCAACTGAAGCTTTCTTT	CASSQNGQGYSPTEAFF
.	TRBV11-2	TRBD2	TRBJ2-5	TGTGCCAGCAGCTTCCGACTAGCGGGGTCCCAAGAGACCCAGTACTTC	CASSFRLAGSQETQYF
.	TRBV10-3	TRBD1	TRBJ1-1	TGTGCCATCAGTGAAAACAGGGGGTTCCTCATGAACACTGAAGCTTTCTTT	CAISENRGFLMNTEAFF
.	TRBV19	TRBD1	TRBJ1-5	TGTGCCAGCTACCATCCGGGACAGCCTTACAATCAGCCCCAGCATTTT	CASYHPGQPYNQPQHF
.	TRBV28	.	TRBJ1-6	TGTGCCAGCAGTTTAGTAGGAGGGAGCTCACCCCTCCACTTT	CASSLVGGSSPLHF
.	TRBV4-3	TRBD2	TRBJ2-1	TGCGCCAGCAGCCAAGATAACTTAGGACTAGATAATGAGCAGTTCTTC	CASSQDNLGLDNEQFF
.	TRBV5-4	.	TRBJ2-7	TGTGCCAGCAGCCGGGGGACGAACCCCTACGAGCAGTACTTC	CASSRGTNPYEQYF
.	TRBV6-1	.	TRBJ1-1	TGTGCCAGCAGTGAGCGATTCGGACACATGAACACTGAAGCTTTCTTT	CASSERFGHMNTEAFF
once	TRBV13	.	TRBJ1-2	TGTGCCAGCAGCTTAGGTCGACAGGCATATGGCTACACCTTC	CASSLGRQAYGYTF
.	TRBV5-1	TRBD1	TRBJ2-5	TGCGCCAGCAGCTTTAGGACAGGGGCCCAAGAGACCCAGTACTTC	CASSFRTGAQETQYF
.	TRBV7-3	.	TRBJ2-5	TGTGCCAGCAGTTCGGGCGGGCAAGAGACCCAGTACTTC	CASSSGGQETQYF
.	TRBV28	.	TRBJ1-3	TGTGCCAGCAGTTTACCCCGGTCCCTTGGAAACACCATATATTTT	CASSLPRSLGNTIYF
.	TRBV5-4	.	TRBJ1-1	TGTGCCAGCAGCTCTAAACCCTGGGGCTTTGGCACTGAAGCTTTCTTT	CASSSKPWGFGTEAFF
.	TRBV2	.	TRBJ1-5	TGTGCCAGCGGAGGGAGGCGGGAGACTCAGCCCCAGCATTTT	CASGGRRETQPQHF
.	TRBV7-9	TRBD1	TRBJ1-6	TGTGCCTCACTGGGGCAGGGGACAGGGTCACCCCTCCACTTT	CASLGQGTGSPLHF
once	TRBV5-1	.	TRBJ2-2	TGCGCCAGCACCCGACAGGTTGGGATCGGGGAGCTGTTTTTT	CASTRQVGIGELFF
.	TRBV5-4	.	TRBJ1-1	TGTGCCAGCAGCGGGAACAGGCAAACGGAAGCTTTCTTT	CASSGNRQTEAFF
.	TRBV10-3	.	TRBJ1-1	TGTGCCATCAGTGAAGGAGCCACAAACACTGAAGCTTTCTTT	CAISEGATNTEAFF
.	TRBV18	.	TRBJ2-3	TGTGCCAGCGCACGGACTAACCCCACAGATACGCAGTATTTT	CASARTNPTDTQYF
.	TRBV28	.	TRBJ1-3	TGTGCCAGCACCACAGCCTCTGGAAACACCATATATTTT	CASTTASGNTIYF
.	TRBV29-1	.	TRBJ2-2	TGCAGCGCCGAGGGCACCGGGGAGCTGTTTTTT	CSAEGTGELFF
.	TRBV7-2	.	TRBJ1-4	TGTGCCAGCAGCTTAGCCGGGATTAATGAAAAACTGTTTTTT	CASSLAGINEKLFF
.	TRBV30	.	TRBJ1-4	TGTGCCTGGACTGCCCTAGGTTCTAATGAAAAATTGTTTTTT	CAWTALGSNEKLFF
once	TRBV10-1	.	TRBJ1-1	TGCGCCAGCAGTGTAGACAGTAACACTGAAGCTTTCTTT	CASSVDSNTEAFF